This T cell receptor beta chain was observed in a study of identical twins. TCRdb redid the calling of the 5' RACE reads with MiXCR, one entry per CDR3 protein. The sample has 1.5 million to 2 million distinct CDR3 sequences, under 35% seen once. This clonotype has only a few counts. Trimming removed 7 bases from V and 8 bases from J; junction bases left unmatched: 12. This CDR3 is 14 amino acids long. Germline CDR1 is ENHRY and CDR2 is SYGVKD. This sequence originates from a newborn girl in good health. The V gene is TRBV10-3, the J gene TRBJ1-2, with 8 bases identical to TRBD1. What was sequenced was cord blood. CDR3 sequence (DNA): TGTGCCATCACCGGACATCAGGGGGCGGGGGGCTACACCTTC. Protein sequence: CAITGHQGAGGYTF.